These T cell receptor beta chains were read from a single sample in a study of blood T cells in healthy people across ages. From the 5' RACE reads, TCRdb called clonotypes with MiXCR, one entry per CDR3 protein. This table holds under 2,000,000 distinct CDR3 sequences, around 48% found once. The sequenced material came from blood. These receptors all stem from a woman aged 35 to 49 in good health. Both conserved end residues are part of each CDR3. D genes are given only for firm matches. A row's size may be missing; if present it is once, few, many or a size class.

cdr3_nt: TGTGCCAGCAGCGTAGCTAGGGGTTACCCGAACACCGGGGAGCTGTTTTTT
cdr3_aa: CASSVARGYPNTGELFF
j_call: TRBJ2-2
clone_size: .
d_call: .
v_call: TRBV9

cdr3_nt: TGTGCCAGCAGTGCATTCGACAGCAAAAACATTCAGTACTTC
cdr3_aa: CASSAFDSKNIQYF
j_call: TRBJ2-4
clone_size: .
d_call: .
v_call: TRBV2

cdr3_nt: TGTGCCAGCAGTGGGACGAATGGCTACACCTTC
cdr3_aa: CASSGTNGYTF
j_call: TRBJ1-2
clone_size: few
d_call: .
v_call: TRBV12-3/TRBV12-4

cdr3_nt: TGTGCCACCAGCAGAGGGGGGGCTGGCAATCAGCCCCAGCATTTT
cdr3_aa: CATSRGGAGNQPQHF
j_call: TRBJ1-5
clone_size: once
d_call: .
v_call: TRBV15

cdr3_nt: TGTGCCAGCAGTTTAGGGGGGGCTTTGGGGAATTCACCCCTCCACTTT
cdr3_aa: CASSLGGALGNSPLHF
j_call: TRBJ1-6
clone_size: .
d_call: .
v_call: TRBV27

cdr3_nt: TGTGCCAGCAGCTTAGTAAACTTAGGGCAAGAGACCCAGTACTTC
cdr3_aa: CASSLVNLGQETQYF
j_call: TRBJ2-5
clone_size: few
d_call: .
v_call: TRBV7-2

cdr3_nt: TGTGCCAGCAGTTACTTCAGGGCTTCCGATGAAAAACTGTTTTTT
cdr3_aa: CASSYFRASDEKLFF
j_call: TRBJ1-4
clone_size: .
d_call: .
v_call: TRBV6-6

cdr3_nt: TGTGCCAGCAGTTCGAGGGCTGCTGGGGCCAACGTCCTGACTTTC
cdr3_aa: CASSSRAAGANVLTF
j_call: TRBJ2-6
clone_size: many
d_call: .
v_call: TRBV27

cdr3_nt: TGCAGCGGCGACGACAGGGGCTCCTACAATGAGCAGTTCTTC
cdr3_aa: CSGDDRGSYNEQFF
j_call: TRBJ2-1
clone_size: few
d_call: TRBD1
v_call: TRBV29-1

cdr3_nt: TGTGCCACCAGTGAATCGGGGGGGGGGGTTAAAGACAATGAGCAGTTCTTC
cdr3_aa: CATSESGGGVKDNEQFF
j_call: TRBJ2-1
clone_size: .
d_call: TRBD2
v_call: TRBV24-1

cdr3_nt: TGCGCCAGCAGCCAAGATAGGAAGTTCAATGAGCAGTTCTTC
cdr3_aa: CASSQDRKFNEQFF
j_call: TRBJ2-1
clone_size: few
d_call: .
v_call: TRBV4-3

cdr3_nt: TGTGCCAGCAGGAACCTGAACACTGAAGCTTTCTTT
cdr3_aa: CASRNLNTEAFF
j_call: TRBJ1-1
clone_size: .
d_call: .
v_call: TRBV3-1

cdr3_nt: TGTGCCAGCAGCCGGGGACAGGGGGCGGCAGATACGCAGTATTTT
cdr3_aa: CASSRGQGAADTQYF
j_call: TRBJ2-3
clone_size: few
d_call: TRBD1
v_call: TRBV12-3/TRBV12-4

cdr3_nt: TGCAGTGCCATCCGGGACTTAAACAATGAGCAGTTCTTC
cdr3_aa: CSAIRDLNNEQFF
j_call: TRBJ2-1
clone_size: .
d_call: .
v_call: TRBV20-1

cdr3_nt: TGCAGCGTTGAAGAAACGGGAGCCAAAAACATTCAGTACTTC
cdr3_aa: CSVEETGAKNIQYF
j_call: TRBJ2-4
clone_size: few
d_call: .
v_call: TRBV29-1

cdr3_nt: TGTGCCAGCAGCACGCTCCCCCGGACTGAAGCTTTCTTT
cdr3_aa: CASSTLPRTEAFF
j_call: TRBJ1-1
clone_size: once
d_call: .
v_call: TRBV5-8

cdr3_nt: TGCAGCGTTTTTGAAGGGGCGCAGGACTATGGCTACACCTTC
cdr3_aa: CSVFEGAQDYGYTF
j_call: TRBJ1-2
clone_size: .
d_call: .
v_call: TRBV29-1

cdr3_nt: TGTGCCAGCAGTTTACCGGGACAGGGGAGAGGCGGGACCCAGTACTTC
cdr3_aa: CASSLPGQGRGGTQYF
j_call: TRBJ2-5
clone_size: .
d_call: TRBD1
v_call: TRBV28

cdr3_nt: TGCGCCAGCAGCTTGGGTTTGCTTTCTGTGGCGGGGGAAAAGAATGAGCAGTTCTTC
cdr3_aa: CASSLGLLSVAGEKNEQFF
j_call: TRBJ2-1
clone_size: few
d_call: TRBD2
v_call: TRBV5-1

cdr3_nt: TGTGCCAGCAGTCTAACCGCCACGGGGAGCTCCTACGAGCAGTACTTT
cdr3_aa: CASSLTATGSSYEQYF
j_call: TRBJ2-7
clone_size: .
d_call: .
v_call: TRBV28

cdr3_nt: TGTGCCAGCAGCTTGGGAGGGGATAAGTTTTACACCTTC
cdr3_aa: CASSLGGDKFYTF
j_call: TRBJ1-2
clone_size: .
d_call: .
v_call: TRBV5-5

cdr3_nt: TGTGCCAGCAGTTTTCGGGGGGCTCAAGAGACCCAGTACTTC
cdr3_aa: CASSFRGAQETQYF
j_call: TRBJ2-5
clone_size: .
d_call: .
v_call: TRBV12-3/TRBV12-4

cdr3_nt: TGTGCCAGCAGTTATACTGCCGGGGCCTCCGTGGGGGGCACAGATACGCAGTATTTT
cdr3_aa: CASSYTAGASVGGTDTQYF
j_call: TRBJ2-3
clone_size: .
d_call: .
v_call: TRBV6-5

cdr3_nt: TGTGCCAGCAGTACATTTCGCATGAACACTGAAGCTTTCTTT
cdr3_aa: CASSTFRMNTEAFF
j_call: TRBJ1-1
clone_size: .
d_call: .
v_call: TRBV6-5

cdr3_nt: TGCAGTGCTAGTGAACTAGCGGGGTACCAAGAGACCCAGTACTTC
cdr3_aa: CSASELAGYQETQYF
j_call: TRBJ2-5
clone_size: .
d_call: TRBD2
v_call: TRBV20-1

cdr3_nt: TGTGCCAGCAGCGTAGTTAGCGGATCCTACAATGAGCAGTTCTTC
cdr3_aa: CASSVVSGSYNEQFF
j_call: TRBJ2-1
clone_size: once
d_call: .
v_call: TRBV9

cdr3_nt: TGTGCCAGCAGCTTAAAGGAGGGGAGGAGCACAGATACGCAGTATTTT
cdr3_aa: CASSLKEGRSTDTQYF
j_call: TRBJ2-3
clone_size: .
d_call: .
v_call: TRBV7-3

cdr3_nt: TGTGCCACCAGTGAATCGGGACAGTTAAACTATGGCTACACCTTC
cdr3_aa: CATSESGQLNYGYTF
j_call: TRBJ1-2
clone_size: few
d_call: TRBD1
v_call: TRBV24-1

cdr3_nt: TGTGCCAGCAGCAAGCCGTTACTAGCAACTAGCACAGATACGCAGTATTTT
cdr3_aa: CASSKPLLATSTDTQYF
j_call: TRBJ2-3
clone_size: .
d_call: .
v_call: TRBV21-1

cdr3_nt: TGTGCCAGCAGTTTATCTTCCAGGGCCATCCCCCTCTCCTACGAGCAGTACTTC
cdr3_aa: CASSLSSRAIPLSYEQYF
j_call: TRBJ2-7
clone_size: .
d_call: .
v_call: TRBV27

cdr3_nt: TGTGCCAGCAGCTCTCGGTCGGGGGACTCCTACGAGCAGTACTTC
cdr3_aa: CASSSRSGDSYEQYF
j_call: TRBJ2-7
clone_size: once
d_call: .
v_call: TRBV7-2

cdr3_nt: TGTGCCAGCAGCACCGGACTAGCGGGGGGTAATACGCAGTATTTT
cdr3_aa: CASSTGLAGGNTQYF
j_call: TRBJ2-3
clone_size: .
d_call: TRBD2
v_call: TRBV5-6

cdr3_nt: TGTGCCAGCAGCTTGGGAGGGATTAGATACGAGCAGTACTTC
cdr3_aa: CASSLGGIRYEQYF
j_call: TRBJ2-7
clone_size: .
d_call: TRBD2
v_call: TRBV7-9

cdr3_nt: TGTGCCAGCAGTTACGAGGGGGGTGGAGTAGAGACCCAGTACTTC
cdr3_aa: CASSYEGGGVETQYF
j_call: TRBJ2-5
clone_size: .
d_call: .
v_call: TRBV6-5

cdr3_nt: TGCAGTGCTAGACCTACAGGTGGGCATGAGCAGTTCTTC
cdr3_aa: CSARPTGGHEQFF
j_call: TRBJ2-1
clone_size: few
d_call: .
v_call: TRBV20-1

cdr3_nt: TGTGCCAGCAGCTTGGACTCAGGGAGGAACACTGAAGCTTTCTTT
cdr3_aa: CASSLDSGRNTEAFF
j_call: TRBJ1-1
clone_size: .
d_call: .
v_call: TRBV7-2

cdr3_nt: TGTGCCATCAGTGGAGCACAGGACAGGTACACTGAAGCTTTCTTT
cdr3_aa: CAISGAQDRYTEAFF
j_call: TRBJ1-1
clone_size: .
d_call: TRBD1
v_call: TRBV10-3

cdr3_nt: TGTGCTGGGGCGGGCACGGCCAAAAACATTCAGTACTTC
cdr3_aa: CAGAGTAKNIQYF
j_call: TRBJ2-4
clone_size: .
d_call: .
v_call: TRBV28

cdr3_nt: TGTGCCACCAGCAGAGATTTAGGTTCAGGCAGGGGGAATGAGCAGTTCTTC
cdr3_aa: CATSRDLGSGRGNEQFF
j_call: TRBJ2-1
clone_size: .
d_call: TRBD1
v_call: TRBV15

cdr3_nt: TGCAGCGTTGAGGTGGTTGGTAGGCAGAGTCGCTACACCTTC
cdr3_aa: CSVEVVGRQSRYTF
j_call: TRBJ1-2
clone_size: .
d_call: .
v_call: TRBV29-1

cdr3_nt: TGCAGTGCTACCCCCGTACTAGCGGCCAGCTCCTACAATGAGCAGTTCTTC
cdr3_aa: CSATPVLAASSYNEQFF
j_call: TRBJ2-1
clone_size: .
d_call: TRBD2
v_call: TRBV20-1

cdr3_nt: TGTGCCAGCAGCCACCTAACCCAGGGGGTGTACAATGAGCAGTTCTTC
cdr3_aa: CASSHLTQGVYNEQFF
j_call: TRBJ2-1
clone_size: .
d_call: TRBD1
v_call: TRBV3-1

cdr3_nt: TGTGCCAGCAGTGGTGGGACTAGTTTCGAGACCCAGTTCTTC
cdr3_aa: CASSGGTSFETQFF
j_call: TRBJ2-1
clone_size: .
d_call: TRBD2
v_call: TRBV6-5

cdr3_nt: TGCAGTGCTAGAGATTCGGGGTTGGGCTCCTACAATGAGCAGTACTTC
cdr3_aa: CSARDSGLGSYNEQYF
j_call: TRBJ2-5
clone_size: .
d_call: .
v_call: TRBV20-1

cdr3_nt: TGTGCCAGCAGCGTAGCAGCGGGGGGTTCAGATACGCAGTATTTT
cdr3_aa: CASSVAAGGSDTQYF
j_call: TRBJ2-3
clone_size: .
d_call: TRBD2
v_call: TRBV9

cdr3_nt: TGTGCCAGCAGTGAAACCGGGACATTTGCCTACGAGCAGTACTTC
cdr3_aa: CASSETGTFAYEQYF
j_call: TRBJ2-7
clone_size: few
d_call: .
v_call: TRBV2

cdr3_nt: TGTGCCAGCACCCAAGAGGTGGGCCAATCGGATGGCTACACCTTC
cdr3_aa: CASTQEVGQSDGYTF
j_call: TRBJ1-2
clone_size: few
d_call: .
v_call: TRBV6-5

cdr3_nt: TGTGCCAGCAGTTTTTCAGGGAGTGTCGAGACCCAGTACTTC
cdr3_aa: CASSFSGSVETQYF
j_call: TRBJ2-5
clone_size: .
d_call: .
v_call: TRBV12-3/TRBV12-4

cdr3_nt: TGTGCCAGCAGCTTAGTTACTGAAACAGGGTACGAGCAGTACTTC
cdr3_aa: CASSLVTETGYEQYF
j_call: TRBJ2-7
clone_size: .
d_call: .
v_call: TRBV7-2

cdr3_nt: TGTGCCAGCAGCTCCTTCGGACAGGCCAACTCTGGGGCCAACGTCCTGACTTTC
cdr3_aa: CASSSFGQANSGANVLTF
j_call: TRBJ2-6
clone_size: .
d_call: TRBD1
v_call: TRBV7-9

cdr3_nt: TGCAGTGCCTCTCCCGCGGGGGGCCGTCAAGAGACCCAGTACTTC
cdr3_aa: CSASPAGGRQETQYF
j_call: TRBJ2-5
clone_size: many
d_call: TRBD2
v_call: TRBV20-1

cdr3_nt: TGTGCCACCACTGACCGGCGGGACAGGACTAAAGATACGCAGTATTTT
cdr3_aa: CATTDRRDRTKDTQYF
j_call: TRBJ2-3
clone_size: .
d_call: TRBD1
v_call: TRBV7-2